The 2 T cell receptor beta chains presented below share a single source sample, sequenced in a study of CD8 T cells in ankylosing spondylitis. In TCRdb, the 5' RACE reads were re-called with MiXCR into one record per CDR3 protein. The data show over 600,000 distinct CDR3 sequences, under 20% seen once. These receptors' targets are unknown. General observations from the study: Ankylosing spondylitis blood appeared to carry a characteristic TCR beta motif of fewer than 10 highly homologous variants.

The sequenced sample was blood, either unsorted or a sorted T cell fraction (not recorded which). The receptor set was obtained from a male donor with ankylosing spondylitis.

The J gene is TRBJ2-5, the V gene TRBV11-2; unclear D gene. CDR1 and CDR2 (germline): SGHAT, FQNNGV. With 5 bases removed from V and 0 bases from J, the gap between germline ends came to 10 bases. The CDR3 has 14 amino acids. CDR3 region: CASSVGPYQETQYF. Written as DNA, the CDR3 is TGTGCCAGCAGCGTAGGACCGTACCAAGAGACCCAGTACTTC.

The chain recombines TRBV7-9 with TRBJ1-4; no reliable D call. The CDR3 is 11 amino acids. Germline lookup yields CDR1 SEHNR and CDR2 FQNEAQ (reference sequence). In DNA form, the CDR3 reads TGTTTGTTTGCAACTAATGAAAAACTGTTTTTT. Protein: CLFATNEKLFF.